This is a list of T cell receptor beta chains from one sample in a study of cytomegalovirus exposure and HLA in healthy donors. The protocol was immunoSEQ multiplex PCR, while the TCRdb copy is restricted to in-frame clones and leaves out a portion. Of over 100,000 clones in the sample, about 74% were seen once. Sequencing was carried out using PBMCs. These receptors originate from a male donor in good health and CMV-seronegative. Both conserved end residues are trimmed from each CDR3. A row's size may be missing; if present it is once, few, many or a size class.

V,size,CDR3
TRBV4-3,NA,ASSQENSPGQGVSKLF
TRBV28,NA,ASSPSFPGGHSYEQY
TRBV7-3,few,ASRFSGGNSYEQY
TRBV6-1,few,ASSEELGMRGYT
TRBV30,NA,AWRLTGADGYT
TRBV5-1,NA,VSSLGTFPTDTQY
TRBV5-1,NA,ASSELYRGPPDTQY
TRBV13,NA,ASSFLLAGTYEQY
TRBV21-1,NA,ASSKVGAGGTDTQY
TRBV7-2,few,ASSRTGAGGGDTEQF
TRBV11-2,NA,ASSLGELGTTQY
TRBV15,NA,ATSRGEEVGTGELF
TRBV4-1,NA,ASSQGQGGGANVLT
TRBV11-2,NA,ASSIQGWEQF
TRBV5-1,NA,ASTQQGSRETQY
TRBV5-1,NA,ASSQGTGGSSGNTIY
TRBV29-1,NA,SVEGQVTDTQY
TRBV4-2,NA,ASSQDLGGSYNEQF
TRBV9,NA,ASSFLGGGANVLT
TRBV28,NA,ASRVEGYEQY
TRBV5-8,NA,ASSPRQANGELF
TRBV7-2,few,ASSLVQKETQY
TRBV13,NA,ASSLVIRNGYT
TRBV4-1,few,ASSQDLYNEQF
TRBV14,NA,ASSQDHPGVSGYT
TRBV19,few,ASSISRDSYEQY
TRBV30,once,AYVVAGGVEQF
TRBV5-4,few,ASSSSGTGADGNGYT
TRBV6-1,NA,ASKVGGYTGELF
TRBV7-2,NA,ASSLALAGAEAF
TRBV9,NA,ASRENPGQGALGQY
TRBV30,NA,AWSPGTPEQY